The next 30 T cell receptor beta chains were all read from a single sample in a study of blood T cell repertoires in COVID-19. Profiled with immunoSEQ multiplex PCR; TCRdb holds only in-frame clones, not every one. The table shows around 180,000 clones, with roughly four fifths occurring only once. The sample comprised peripheral blood. The origin of the receptors is a woman in her twenties or thirties with acute or convalescent COVID-19.

The gene calls are TRBV4-2 and TRBJ2-7; 14 nucleotides align to TRBD2. The CDR3 extends over 17 amino acids. Germline CDR1 and CDR2: LGHNA and YNFKEQ. V trimming: 4 bases; J trimming: 9 bases; junction bases outside the gene matches: 14. The CDR3 reads CASSLNPGTSGGRRQYF. CDR3 sequence (DNA): TGTGCCAGCAGCCTTAATCCTGGGACTAGCGGGGGAAGGCGGCAGTACTTC.

About this clone: Other nucleotide sequences from this sample produce the same CDR3. The genes are TRBV4-3 and TRBJ2-7, with 9 bases identical to TRBD1. CDR1 and CDR2 from the germline V gene are LGHNA and YSLEER. The length of the CDR3 is 14 residues. The trim removed 1 base at V and 3 bases at J, leaving 1 base unmatched. CDR3 DNA: TGCGCCAGCAGCCAAGGGACAGGGGACTACGAGCAGTACTTC. Protein: CASSQGTGDYEQYF.

J is TRBJ2-7 and V is TRBV2, with 10 bases identical to TRBD2. Trimming took 10 bases from V and 3 from J; bases not matched to a gene: 12. This CDR3 comprises 15 residues. Germline lookup yields CDR1 SNHLY and CDR2 FYNNEI. The CDR3 loop reads CANLERLAGSYEQYF. The CDR3 DNA follows: TGTGCCAACCTGGAAAGACTAGCGGGCAGCTACGAGCAGTACTTC. The complete variable domain, with remaining parts taken from reference TRBV2 and TRBJ2-7, reads EPEVTQTPSHQVTQMGQEVILRCVPISNHLYFYWYRQILGQKVEFLVSFYNNEISEKSEIFDDQFSVERPDGSNFTLKIRSTKLEDSAMYFCANLERLAGSYEQYFGPGTRLTVT.

V gene TRBV2 combines with J gene TRBJ1-6; 9 bases are shared with TRBD1. CDR3 length: 15 amino acids. CDR1 and CDR2 (germline): SNHLY, FYNNEI. V gave up 7 bases and J gave up 8 bases; unmatched junction bases: 9. CDR3 DNA: TGTGCCAGCACCGCGGGCGGGACAGGGCATTCACCCCTCCACTTT. It specifies CASTAGGTGHSPLHF.

This chain uses TRBV5-5 with TRBJ1-4; D may be TRBD1 (5 bases). Germline loops: CDR1 SGHKS, CDR2 YYEKEE (reference sequence). The ends were cut back, 4 bases at V and 8 bases at J, with 18 bases in the middle. The CDR3 spans 15 residues. The CDR3 loop is CASSGTGGEREKLFF. The CDR3 coding sequence is TGTGCCAGCAGCGGGACCGGGGGGGAGAGGGAAAAACTGTTTTTT.

This clone was seen only once. The gene calls are TRBV6-5 and TRBJ1-6, with 7 bases lining up with TRBD1. The length of the CDR3 is 12 residues. The germline gives CDR1 MNHEY, CDR2 SVGAGI. V lost 7 bases to trimming and J lost 7 bases; unmatched junction nucleotides: 1. The DNA for the CDR3 is TGTGCCAGCAACAGGGGCAATTCACCCCTCCACTTT. Amino acid sequence: CASNRGNSPLHF.

The chain is built from TRBV19 and TRBJ1-2; 8 positions agree with TRBD1. Germline V gene sequence: CDR1 LNHDA, CDR2 SQIVND (reference sequence). With V trimmed by 2 bases and J by 7 bases, 12 bases remained unmatched. The CDR3 is made up of 16 amino acids. Here the CDR3 reads CASSIRGTGRHGGYTF. The CDR3 DNA reads as TGTGCCAGTAGTATACGTGGGACAGGTCGTCATGGTGGCTACACCTTC.

This rearrangement joins TRBV9 to TRBJ1-5; TRBD1 matches at 7 bases. Trimming cost V 0 bases and J 2 bases; bases outside gene matches: 2. The CDR3 runs to 15 residues. Germline CDR1 and CDR2: SGDLS and YYNGEE. Here the CDR3 reads CASSVGGQGNQPQHF. DNA of the CDR3: TGTGCCAGCAGCGTAGGCGGACAGGGCAATCAGCCCCAGCATTTT.

In nucleotides, the CDR3 is TGTGCCAGCAGCCTCGGGGGGAGCACAGATACGCAGTATTTT. This gives the protein CASSLGGSTDTQYF. The V call is TRBV4-2, the J call TRBJ2-3; 7 bases match TRBD2. This CDR3 region has 14 residues. V lost 4 bases to trimming and J lost 0 bases; unmatched junction nucleotides: 1. The germline CDR1 and CDR2 sequences are LGHNA and YNFKEQ.

This chain links TRBV12-3 or TRBV12-4 with TRBJ2-1, with a weak D call TRBD1 (5 bases). Trimming pared 8 bases from V and 7 bases from J, leaving 15 bases between. The CDR3 runs 13 residues. CDR3 amino acids: CASVPGGANEQFF. CDR3 nucleotides: TGTGCCAGCGTTCCCGGTGGGGCAAATGAGCAGTTCTTC.

This chain connects TRBV4-3 to TRBJ2-7, with 9 bases that match TRBD1. CDR1 is LGHNA, CDR2 YSLEER, per germline. Unmatched junction bases numbered 7, after V lost 1 base and J lost 6 bases. The CDR3 has 15 amino acids. CDR3 in DNA: TGCGCCAGCAGCCAAGGAGAGGGACAGGGTGGCGAGCAGTACTTC. Its protein product is CASSQGEGQGGEQYF.

The CDR3 region is CATSSPTGRNEKLFF. CDR3 nucleotides: TGTGCCACCAGCAGCCCGACAGGGCGTAATGAAAAACTGTTTTTT. This chain uses TRBV15 with TRBJ1-4, with TRBD1 matching over 7 bases. From germline, CDR1 is LNHNV and CDR2 YYDKDF (reference sequence). This CDR3 is 15 amino acids long. Trimming took 3 bases from V and 4 from J; bases not matched to a gene: 5.

The chain combines TRBV19 with TRBJ1-5; D is undetermined. The CDR3 is 15 amino acids. CDR1 and CDR2 (germline): LNHDA, SQIVND (reference sequence). The V end was cut by 6 bases, the J end by 0 bases, with 12 bases between. In DNA form, the CDR3 reads TGTGCCAGTAGCCCGCTTGGAGGTAGCAATCAGCCCCAGCATTTT. It codes for CASSPLGGSNQPQHF.

V and J are TRBV29-1 and TRBJ2-7, with 7 bases lining up with TRBD2. The CDR3 spans 14 residues. Germline assignment: CDR1 SQVTM and CDR2 ANQGSEA. The trim removed 5 bases at V and 0 bases at J, leaving 7 bases unmatched. CDR3 sequence (DNA): TGCAGCGTTCGGCGGGAGAGTTTCTCCTACGAGCAGTACTTC. Encoded protein: CSVRRESFSYEQYF.

The CDR3: CASCPSGGGYTF. CDR3 sequence (DNA): TGTGCCAGCTGCCCCTCAGGGGGAGGCTACACCTTC. The genes are TRBV27 and TRBJ1-2; TRBD1 agrees at 7 bases. Germline-derived CDR1 and CDR2 are MNHEY and SMNVEV (reference sequence). CDR3 length: 12 residues. With 8 bases clipped from V and 8 bases from J, the junction kept 8 bases outside the gene matches.

V gene TRBV19 combines with J gene TRBJ2-2; the D gene is possibly TRBD1 (5 bases). With 6 bases removed from V and 5 bases from J, the gap between germline ends came to 13 bases. This CDR3 comprises 14 residues. CDR1 and CDR2 from the germline V gene are LNHDA and SQIVND (reference sequence). CDR3 protein: CASRKGIGTGELFF. The CDR3 bases are TGTGCCAGTAGGAAGGGGATAGGGACCGGGGAGCTGTTTTTT.

The CDR3 protein is CASIRSPGNQETQYF. The DNA of the CDR3 is TGTGCCAGCATCAGGTCCCCAGGGAACCAAGAGACCCAGTACTTC. The V gene is TRBV7-8, the J gene TRBJ2-5; tentatively, D is TRBD1 (5 bases). The CDR3 is 15 residues long. Trimming pared 7 bases from V and 0 bases from J, leaving 15 bases between. In germline, CDR1 is SGHVS, CDR2 FQNEAQ. Variable domain in full (rest from reference TRBV7-8 and TRBJ2-5): GAGVSQSPRYKVAKRGQDVALRCDPISGHVSLFWYQQALGQGPEFLTYFQNEAQLDKSGLPSDRFFAERPEGSVSTLKIQRTQQEDSAVYLCASIRSPGNQETQYFGPGTRLLVL.

The chain has TRBV19 and TRBJ2-5; D might be TRBD1 (7 bases). In germline, CDR1 is LNHDA, CDR2 SQIVND (reference sequence). This CDR3 is built from 15 residues. V was cut by 4 bases and J by 4 bases, with 16 bases left in between. CDR3 coding DNA: TGTGCCAGTAGTACTTTGCACAGGGGAGGAGAGACCCAGTACTTC. Encoded protein: CASSTLHRGGETQYF. Based on the CDR3 plus reference TRBV19 and TRBJ2-5, the full variable domain is DGGITQSPKYLFRKEGQNVTLSCEQNLNHDAMYWYRQDPGQGLRLIYYSQIVNDFQKGDIAEGYSVSREKKESFPLTVTSAQKNPTAFYLCASSTLHRGGETQYFGPGTRLLVL.

The genes are TRBV5-5 and TRBJ2-5; a weak D match, TRBD1 (5 bases). The CDR3 sequence is 15 residues long. Looked up from germline, CDR1 is SGHKS and CDR2 is YYEKEE (reference sequence). V gave up 0 bases and J gave up 1 base, with 10 bases separating them. In DNA, the CDR3 is TGTGCCAGCAGCTTGGGACCAGGGTCCCAAGAGACCCAGTACTTC. Translated: CASSLGPGSQETQYF.

CDR3 residues: CASSGPRAYEQYF. CDR3 in DNA: TGTGCCAGCAGCGGCCCCAGGGCTTACGAGCAGTACTTC. The gene calls are TRBV9 and TRBJ2-7; D possibly corresponds to TRBD1 (5 bases). There are 13 residues in the CDR3. Per germline, CDR1 SGDLS and CDR2 YYNGEE. Trimming removed 3 bases from V and 4 bases from J, with 11 bases in between.

This clone was counted between two and nine times. V gene TRBV5-1 combines with J gene TRBJ2-7, with 8 bases matching TRBD1. CDR3 length: 16 amino acids. Germline V gives CDR1 SGHRS, CDR2 YFSETQ. The J segment lost 5 bases and the V segment lost 4 bases, leaving 14 bases of the junction unmatched. CDR3 sequence (DNA): TGCGCCAGCAGCCCTACAATTCAGGGGGCGGTCAACGAGCAGTACTTC. Its translation: CASSPTIQGAVNEQYF.

The chain employs TRBV6-1 and TRBJ2-1; 7 bases are shared with TRBD1. J was trimmed by 12 bases and V by 5 bases; bases with no gene match: 4. The V gene's germline CDR1 is MNHNS and CDR2 SASEGT. The CDR3 sequence is 11 residues long. The CDR3 sequence: CASSNDRAQFF. The CDR3 DNA follows: TGTGCCAGCAGTAACGACAGGGCGCAGTTCTTC.

V is TRBV7-2 and J is TRBJ2-7; tentative D call: TRBD2 (5 bases). CDR1 is SGHTA and CDR2 is FQGNSA in the germline V gene. V shed 5 bases and J shed 4 bases, with 18 bases lying between them. The CDR3 sequence is 15 residues long. The CDR3 bases are TGTGCCAGCAGCGACGGACCTAGCCAGTTATACGAGCAGTACTTC. Residues: CASSDGPSQLYEQYF.

CDR3 in amino acids: CASSLVGRGETQYF. Written as DNA, the CDR3 is TGTGCCAGCAGCTTAGTCGGCAGGGGGGAGACCCAGTACTTC. The rearrangement links TRBV7-2 to TRBJ2-5; 7 bases line up with TRBD1. After removal of 1 base from V and 5 bases from J, the junction contained 4 bases not matched to a gene. The CDR3 is 14 residues long. Germline V lookup: CDR1 SGHTA, CDR2 FQGNSA.

V usage is TRBV19 and J usage is TRBJ1-2, with TRBD1 matching 7 bases. Per germline, CDR1 LNHDA and CDR2 SQIVND (reference sequence). The CDR3 runs to 14 residues. Losses at the gene ends were 7 bases for V and 4 bases for J; bases not matched to a gene: 9. CDR3 amino acids: CASTAGTDTYGYTF. The CDR3 DNA follows: TGTGCCAGTACCGCCGGGACAGACACCTATGGCTACACCTTC.

The chain joins TRBV3-1 (or the pseudogene TRBV3-2) to TRBJ1-5; D is possibly TRBD1 (5 bases). Trimming removed 1 base at V and 2 bases at J, with 9 bases between. Germline CDR1 reads LGHDT; CDR2 reads YNNKEL (reference sequence). The CDR3 has 15 amino acids. The CDR3 DNA is TGTGCCAGCAGCCAAGGGACATCGGGCAATCAGCCCCAGCATTTT. Translated, it gives CASSQGTSGNQPQHF.

This clone has a handful of counts. The chain couples TRBV9 to TRBJ1-5; 11 nucleotides match TRBD1. Per germline, CDR1 SGDLS and CDR2 YYNGEE. After removal of 4 bases from V and 8 bases from J, the junction contained 8 bases not matched to a gene. This CDR3 comprises 15 residues. The CDR3, as DNA: TGTGCCAGCAGCCAGGGACAGGGGGTGCAGGAGCCCCAGCATTTT. Amino acids: CASSQGQGVQEPQHF.

This clone has more than one count but fewer than ten. The genes are TRBV18 and TRBJ1-1; TRBD1 agrees at 8 bases. The CDR3 runs to 12 residues. Germline CDR1 KGHSH, CDR2 LQKENI. Trimming at V came to 2 bases and at J to 11 bases, leaving 4 bases not matched to a gene. Here the CDR3 DNA reads TGTGCCAGCTCACCAACGACAGGGGAGGCTTTCTTT. Translation: CASSPTTGEAFF.

In its sample, this clone was seen a few times. The chain links TRBV4-3 to TRBJ2-2; 9 positions agree with TRBD2. The ends lost 0 bases at V and 2 bases at J; junction bases unmatched: 4. The germline CDR1 and CDR2 sequences are LGHNA and YSLEER. This CDR3 region has 17 residues. The CDR3 spells CASSQDISGGNTGELFF. Here the CDR3 DNA reads TGCGCCAGCAGCCAAGATATTAGCGGGGGAAACACCGGGGAGCTGTTTTTT.

The J gene is TRBJ2-5, the V gene TRBV5-1, with TRBD2 matching over 13 bases. This CDR3 is built from 14 residues. Germline values: CDR1 SGHRS, CDR2 YFSETQ. The junction had 2 bases not matched to a gene; V was cut back by 4 bases and J by 5 bases. DNA of the CDR3: TGCGCCAGCAGCCCACTAGCGGGAGGGGAGACCCAGTACTTC. Its protein product is CASSPLAGGETQYF. The full variable domain, completed using reference TRBV5-1 and TRBJ2-5, is KAGVTQTPRYLIKTRGQQVTLSCSPISGHRSVSWYQQTPGQGLQFLFEYFSETQRNKGNFPGRFSGRQFSNSRSEMNVSTLELGDSALYLCASSPLAGGETQYFGPGTRLLVL.